This T cell receptor beta chain was identified in a study of CD8 T cells in ankylosing spondylitis. This CDR3 region has 14 residues. The V and J ends lost 7 bases and 8 bases, in that order; junction bases with no gene match: 7. The germline CDR1 and CDR2 sequences are ENHRY and SYGVKD. Study results and limitations: Ankylosing spondylitis blood appeared to be characterized by a TCR beta motif of eight or nine highly homologous variants. Disease-associated clones were reportedly significantly overrepresented in matched ankylosing spondylitis synovial fluid. Earlier literature documents some of the motif variants in reactive arthritis synovial fluid and blood.

It was by quantitative 5'-RACE with molecular barcodes that TCR beta libraries were made. TCRdb independently ran MiXCR on the 5' RACE reads; one entry per CDR3 protein. Of approximately 150,000 distinct CDR3 sequences in the sample, around 43% are singletons; the top ten hold around 15%. With regard to this clonotype: Its specificity is unknown.

The chain links TRBV10-3 to TRBJ1-6; the match to TRBD1 covers 8 bases. The source is a male donor with ankylosing spondylitis. Input material: synovial fluid, either unsorted or a sorted T cell fraction (not recorded which). CDR3 sequence: CAINNQGAYSPLHF. The CDR3 nucleotides are TGTGCCATCAACAATCAGGGGGCTTATTCACCCCTCCACTTT.